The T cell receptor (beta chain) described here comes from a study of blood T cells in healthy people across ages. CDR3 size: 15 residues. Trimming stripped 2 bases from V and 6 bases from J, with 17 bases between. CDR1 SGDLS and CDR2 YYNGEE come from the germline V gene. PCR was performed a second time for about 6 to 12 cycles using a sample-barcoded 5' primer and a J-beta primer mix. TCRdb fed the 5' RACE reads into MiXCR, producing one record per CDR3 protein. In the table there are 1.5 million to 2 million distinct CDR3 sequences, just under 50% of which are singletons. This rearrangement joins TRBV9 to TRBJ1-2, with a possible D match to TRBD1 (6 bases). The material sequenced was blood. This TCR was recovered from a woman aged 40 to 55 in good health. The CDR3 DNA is TGTGCCAGCAGCGTCCTAGACCGGACAGCGGATGGCTACACCTTC. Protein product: CASSVLDRTADGYTF.